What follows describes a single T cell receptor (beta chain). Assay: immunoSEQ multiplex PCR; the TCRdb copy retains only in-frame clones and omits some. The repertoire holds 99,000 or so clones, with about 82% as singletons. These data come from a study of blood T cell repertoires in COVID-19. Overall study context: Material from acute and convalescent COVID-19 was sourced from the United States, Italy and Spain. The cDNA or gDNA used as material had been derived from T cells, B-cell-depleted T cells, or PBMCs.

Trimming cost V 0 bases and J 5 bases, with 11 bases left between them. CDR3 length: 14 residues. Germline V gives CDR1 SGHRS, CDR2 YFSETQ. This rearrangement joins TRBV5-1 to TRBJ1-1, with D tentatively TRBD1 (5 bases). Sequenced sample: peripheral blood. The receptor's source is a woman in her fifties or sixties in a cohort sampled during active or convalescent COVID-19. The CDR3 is CASSLDDAGTEAFF. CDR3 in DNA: TGCGCCAGCAGCTTGGACGACGCAGGGACTGAAGCTTTCTTT.